The source of this T cell receptor beta chain is a study of blood T cells in healthy people across ages. Notes on the study in general: The lack of PBMC sorting stopped any conclusive naive versus antigen-experienced comparison. Age brought a roughly linear fall in TCR beta diversity measured per million T cells.

Alongside a J-beta primer mix, a sample-barcoded 5' primer served in a second PCR lasting about 6 to 12 cycles. Tagging of each cDNA molecule was performed by a template-switch adaptor with 12 random nucleotides. TCRdb redid the calling of the 5' RACE reads with MiXCR, one entry per CDR3 protein. The table includes 1.5 million or so distinct CDR3 sequences, 40% to 45% detected once. Those donating, healthy Caucasian individuals from Russia, were aged roughly 6 to 90. For this clonotype: The antigen is undetermined. One junction end disagrees with the germline gene, perhaps due to a read error.

CDR1 is MNHEY and CDR2 is SMNVEV in the germline V gene (reference sequence). The CDR3 runs to 15 residues. The TCR was taken from a woman under 30 in good health. The sequenced sample was blood. The chain has TRBV27 and TRBJ1-3; D remains ambiguous. The DNA of the CDR3 is TGTGCCGGCAGTTTATCAGTCGTCCCTGGAAACACCATATATTTT. This encodes CAGSLSVVPGNTIYF.